This passage covers 9 T cell receptor beta chains from one sample sequenced in a study of T cells after yellow fever vaccination. TCRdb itself ran the 5' RACE reads through MiXCR, one entry per CDR3 protein. The sample has approximately 10,000 distinct CDR3 sequences; roughly 4.8% are singletons. This sample comprised PBMCs, either bulk or a sorted T-cell subset (CD4+, CD8+, memory, or dextramer-sorted; not recorded which), obtained approximately 15 days after the first yellow fever vaccination. The receptors come from a young man who received the YFV17D yellow fever vaccine.

Ten or more counts support this clonotype. The chain couples TRBV5-5 to TRBJ2-7; 11 bases map to TRBD1. The length of the CDR3 is 15 residues. Per the germline V gene, CDR1 is SGHKS and CDR2 is YYEKEE (reference sequence). V lost 2 bases to trimming and J lost 2 bases; unmatched junction nucleotides: 3. The DNA of the CDR3 is TGTGCCAGCAGCTTCTCGGGACAGGGGGCCTACGAGCAGTACGTC. Translating gives CASSFSGQGAYEQYV.

Many counts were recorded for this clonotype. This may stem from a read error, because a much larger clone lies one nucleotide away. This chain joins TRBV12-3 or TRBV12-4 and TRBJ2-1; D is unclear. The germline V and J ends were trimmed by 5 bases and 15 bases, with 17 bases remaining between them. This CDR3 has 12 residues. The chain's CDR3 is CASSTWTTAVFF. The DNA for the CDR3 is TGTGCCAGCAGTACATGGACCACTGCGGTGTTCTTC.

The V and J genes are TRBV28 and TRBJ2-5; no reliable D call. From germline, CDR1 is MDHEN and CDR2 SYDVKM. The CDR3 is 12 amino acids. V was pared by 4 bases and J by 11 bases, with 14 bases between. CDR3 amino acids: CASSSAGEIQYF. In nucleotides, the CDR3 is TGTGCCAGCAGTTCCGCCGGAGAAATACAGTACTTC.

This clonotype has ten or more counts. This chain joins TRBV12-3 or TRBV12-4 and TRBJ1-1; tentative D call: TRBD1 (6 bases). CDR3 size: 13 residues. The V and J ends lost 7 bases and 4 bases respectively, with 13 bases between them. CDR3 sequence reads: CASTRGAGTEAFF. The CDR3 DNA is TGTGCCAGCACCAGGGGAGCGGGCACTGAAGCTTTCTTT.

Concerning this clonotype: One end of the junction does not line up with germline, which may come from a read error. This chain links TRBV20-1 with TRBJ2-5; 10 bases are shared with TRBD2. Per the germline V gene, CDR1 is DFQATT and CDR2 is SNEGSKA (reference sequence). CDR3 length: 15 amino acids. The CDR3 DNA follows: TGCTGTGCTAGACCCCTAGCGGGGGCGTCGGAGACCCAGTACTTC. It is translated as CCARPLAGASETQYF.

This clonotype ranks as medium-sized. The CDR3 DNA sequence: TGCGCCAGCAGCTCACAGGGGACCCAAGAGACCCAGTACTTC. It translates to CASSSQGTQETQYF. V is TRBV5-1 and J is TRBJ2-5; the match to TRBD1 covers 7 bases. Germline V gives CDR1 SGHRS, CDR2 YFSETQ. V dropped 3 bases and J dropped 1; count of bases not matched to a gene: 3. The CDR3 totals 14 residues.

This clonotype is labeled as medium-sized. This sequence joins TRBV4-2 and TRBJ2-7; the D gene could be TRBD1 or TRBD2 (5 bases each). Trimming removed 1 base at V and 3 bases at J, with 13 bases between. The germline gives CDR1 LGHNA, CDR2 YNFKEQ. The CDR3 is 15 amino acids. As DNA, the CDR3 is TGTGCCAGCAGCCAAGTGGCCCCGGGGCGCTACGAGCAGTACTTC. Translating gives CASSQVAPGRYEQYF.

By proportion, this clonotype is medium-sized. The chain is built from TRBV5-1 and TRBJ2-2; D unclear. The germline CDR1 and CDR2 sequences are SGHRS and YFSETQ. The CDR3 has 15 amino acids. Trimming shortened V by 4 bases and J by 4 bases, and 14 bases separated the two germline ends. Here the CDR3 reads CASSPPGGPTGELFF. DNA of the CDR3: TGCGCCAGCAGCCCGCCGGGTGGGCCCACCGGGGAGCTGTTTTTT.

This clonotype was found many times. The CDR3 loop reads CASSYLGGDEEKLFF. Written as DNA, the CDR3 is TGTGCCAGCAGTTATTTGGGTGGGGATGAGGAAAAACTGTTTTTT. The J gene is TRBJ1-4, the V gene TRBV6-5; D is ambiguous. Trimming removed 3 bases from V and 8 bases from J, with 16 bases in between. Germline V lookup: CDR1 MNHEY, CDR2 SVGAGI. The CDR3 runs 15 residues.